This TCR beta chain was found in a study of T-cell memory formation after mild COVID-19. General study findings and limits: The study found contracting CD4+ clones mainly in CM and EM and contracting CD8+ clones in EMRA.

TCRdb reanalysed the 5' RACE reads using MiXCR and keeps one entry per CDR3 protein. The repertoire consists of around 500,000 distinct CDR3 sequences, with about 20% occurring once and the leading ten covering around 12%. This clonotype showed up just a few times. Antigen specificity is unknown. Trimming removed 6 bases from V and 6 bases from J, with 19 bases in between. The CDR3 has 14 amino acids. Germline V gene lookup returns CDR1 SGHDT and CDR2 YYEEEE. This TCR derives from an adult woman who had mild COVID-19 (a few samples of this study predate the infection). Cell type and time point are not known. This chain uses TRBV5-6 with TRBJ2-7; D not resolved. Sequenced sample: PBMCs or a T cell subset sorted from them (not recorded which). The CDR3 protein is CASNDVGNLREQYF. CDR3 DNA sequence: TGTGCCAGCAACGACGTGGGAAACTTGCGCGAGCAGTACTTC.